This passage covers 15 T cell receptor beta chains from one sample sequenced in a study of shared T cell receptors in the human thymus. Sequencing used immunoSEQ multiplex PCR; TCRdb keeps in-frame clones, though not all of them. Of about 610,000 clones listed, roughly 88% are singletons. The data were also submitted as part of a second study, on human thymus T cells.

The sequenced sample consisted of thymocytes. The receptors stem from a boy younger than two with a congenital heart defect.

In DNA, the CDR3 is TGTGCCAGCGGACAGGGTGGGGGTACAGATACGCAGTATTTT. Translation gives CASGQGGGTDTQYF. The chain couples TRBV6-5 to TRBJ2-3, with 8 nucleotides matching TRBD1. CDR3 length equals 14 residues. Germline loops: CDR1 MNHEY, CDR2 SVGAGI. V lost 8 bases and J lost 3; bases outside the gene matches: 7.

CDR3 nucleotides: TGTGCCAGCAGCTCGGGAGGGCAGGGGAGAATCTACGAGCAGTACTTC. Its translation: CASSSGGQGRIYEQYF. The chain joins TRBV28 to TRBJ2-7; 8 bases are a match to TRBD2. The CDR3 contains 16 residues. With 6 bases clipped from V and 3 bases from J, the junction kept 13 bases outside the gene matches. Germline assignment: CDR1 MDHEN and CDR2 SYDVKM.

The sample holds a few counts of this clone. CDR3 protein: CASSLCGGAGAKANYGYTF. The DNA for the CDR3 is TGTGCCAGCAGTTTATGCGGGGGGGCAGGGGCGAAAGCTAACTATGGCTACACCTTC. The chain has TRBV28 and TRBJ1-2; D might be TRBD1 (6 bases). This CDR3 comprises 19 residues. CDR1 MDHEN and CDR2 SYDVKM come from the germline V gene. With 0 bases removed from V and 0 bases from J, the gap between germline ends came to 20 bases.

The gene calls are TRBV9 and TRBJ2-3; D is undetermined. Trimming removed 0 bases from V and 3 bases from J, with 14 bases in between. Germline-derived CDR1 and CDR2 are SGDLS and YYNGEE. CDR3 length equals 16 residues. The CDR3 reads CASSVVGLLGTDTQYF. The CDR3 bases are TGTGCCAGCAGCGTAGTCGGTTTGCTTGGTACAGATACGCAGTATTTT.

This rearrangement joins TRBV11-2 to TRBJ2-7; D is possibly TRBD1 (6 bases). Germline V CDR1 and CDR2: SGHAT, FQNNGV. There are 16 residues in the CDR3. Trimming took 5 bases from V and 3 from J, leaving 20 bases between them. The CDR3 protein is CASSPRPPTGLYEQYF. DNA of the CDR3: TGTGCCAGCAGCCCCCGACCGCCGACAGGCCTCTACGAGCAGTACTTC.

The chain links TRBV9 to TRBJ2-1; D not resolved. In germline, CDR1 is SGDLS, CDR2 YYNGEE. V was cut by 3 bases and J by 6 bases, with 10 bases left in between. CDR3 length equals 13 residues. This CDR3 is CASSDPDSNEQFF. The DNA for the CDR3 is TGTGCCAGCAGCGATCCCGACTCCAATGAGCAGTTCTTC.

The rearrangement links TRBV14 to TRBJ2-7, with D tentatively TRBD1 (6 bases). The CDR3 is 14 residues long. From germline, CDR1 is SGHDN and CDR2 FVKESK. V lost 3 bases and J lost 5, with 14 bases in between. The CDR3 region has the DNA TGTGCCAGCAGCCATAGAAGGCAGGGGAACGAGCAGTACTTC. Protein product: CASSHRRQGNEQYF.

CDR3 coding DNA: TGTGCCAGCAGCGTAGATCCTAGCGGGAGCAGCAATGAGCAGTTCTTC. This encodes CASSVDPSGSSNEQFF. This chain links TRBV9 with TRBJ2-1, with 10 bases identical to TRBD2. CDR3 length: 16 residues. The germline V gene has CDR1 SGDLS and CDR2 YYNGEE. With 0 bases clipped from V and 6 bases from J, the junction kept 6 bases outside the gene matches.

The gene calls are TRBV18 and TRBJ2-5, with 9 bases fitting TRBD1. J gave up 5 bases and V 1 base, and 8 bases lay outside the gene matches. The CDR3 is 16 residues long. CDR1 and CDR2 from the germline V gene are KGHSH and LQKENI. Written as DNA, the CDR3 is TGTGCCAGCTCACCACTTATGTGGGACAGGGCGGAGACCCAGTACTTC. Translating gives CASSPLMWDRAETQYF.

This rearrangement joins TRBV6-5 to TRBJ2-7, with 12 bases fitting TRBD1. The V segment lost 6 bases and the J segment 6 bases; nucleotides outside the gene matches: 3. The germline CDR1 and CDR2 sequences are MNHEY and SVGAGI. The CDR3 is 13 residues long. CDR3 loop: CASRGTGGCEQYF. CDR3 DNA: TGTGCCAGCAGGGGGACAGGGGGCTGCGAGCAGTACTTC.

The J gene is TRBJ1-1, the V gene TRBV2; 10 bases fit TRBD1. With V trimmed by 6 bases and J by 1 base, 11 bases remained unmatched. The CDR3 is 17 amino acids. Germline V gene data show CDR1 as SNHLY and CDR2 as FYNNEI. The CDR3 bases are TGTGCCAGCAGGAGTCCCGGGACAGGGGACCAGAACACTGAAGCTTTCTTT. The encoded protein is CASRSPGTGDQNTEAFF.

V usage is TRBV14 and J usage is TRBJ2-3; maybe TRBD2 (5 bases). The CDR3 sequence is 11 residues long. The V gene lost 0 bases and the J gene lost 15 bases, with 10 bases spanning the gap. Germline CDR1 and CDR2: SGHDN and FVKESK. The CDR3 spells CASSQERAQYF. Here the CDR3 DNA reads TGTGCCAGCAGCCAAGAGAGGGCCCAATATTTT. The full variable domain, its missing parts supplied by reference TRBV14 and TRBJ2-3, is EAGVTQFPSHSVIEKGQTVTLRCDPISGHDNLYWYRRVMGKEIKFLLHFVKESKQDESGMPNNRFLAERTGGTYSTLKVQPAELEDSGVYFCASSQERAQYFGPGTRLTVL.

The table lists this clone with a few counts. The V call is TRBV21-1, the J call TRBJ2-1; TRBD2, the table's D call, lacks a check against the DNA. TRBV21-1 is listed as a pseudogene. The CDR3 is 17 amino acids. CDR3 bases: TGTGCCAGCAGCAACTTCTTAGCGGGAGGGCTTTATCATGAGCAGTTCTTC. The encoded protein is CASSNFLAGGLYHEQFF.

This clone was seen only a few times. The chain combines TRBV19 with TRBJ2-7; D not certain. The germline V and J ends were trimmed by 10 bases and 4 bases, with 17 bases remaining between them. Germline loops: CDR1 LNHDA, CDR2 SQIVND (reference sequence). CDR3 size: 13 residues. In DNA, the CDR3 is TGTGCCACCCTGTTGGGCAGGTGGTACGAGCAGTACTTC. Its translation is CATLLGRWYEQYF. The full variable domain, completed using reference TRBV19 and TRBJ2-7, is DGGITQSPKYLFRKEGQNVTLSCEQNLNHDAMYWYRQDPGQGLRLIYYSQIVNDFQKGDIAEGYSVSREKKESFPLTVTSAQKNPTAFYLCATLLGRWYEQYFGPGTRLTVT.

The chain joins TRBV30 to TRBJ2-5; 7 positions match TRBD2. The J call may be wrong; the DNA end is better matched by TRBJ2-7. Germline loops: CDR1 GTSNPN, CDR2 SVGIG (reference sequence). The length of the CDR3 is 18 residues. CDR3 region: CAWSAPPPARGLNHEQYF. The CDR3, as DNA: TGTGCCTGGAGTGCCCCACCCCCGGCTAGGGGACTAAACCACGAGCAGTACTTC.